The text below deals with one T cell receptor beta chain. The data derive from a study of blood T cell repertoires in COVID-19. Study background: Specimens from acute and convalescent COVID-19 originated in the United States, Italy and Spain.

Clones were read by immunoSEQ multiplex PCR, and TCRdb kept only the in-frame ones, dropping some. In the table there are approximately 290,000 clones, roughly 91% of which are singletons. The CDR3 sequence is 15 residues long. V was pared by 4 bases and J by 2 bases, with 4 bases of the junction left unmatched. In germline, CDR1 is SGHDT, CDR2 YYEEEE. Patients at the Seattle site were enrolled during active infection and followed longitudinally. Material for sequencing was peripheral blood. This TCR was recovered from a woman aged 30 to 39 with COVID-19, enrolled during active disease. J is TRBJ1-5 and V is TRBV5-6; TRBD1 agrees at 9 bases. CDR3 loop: CASSRGQGRNQPQHF. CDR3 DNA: TGTGCCAGCAGCCGCGGACAGGGGCGCAATCAGCCCCAGCATTTT.